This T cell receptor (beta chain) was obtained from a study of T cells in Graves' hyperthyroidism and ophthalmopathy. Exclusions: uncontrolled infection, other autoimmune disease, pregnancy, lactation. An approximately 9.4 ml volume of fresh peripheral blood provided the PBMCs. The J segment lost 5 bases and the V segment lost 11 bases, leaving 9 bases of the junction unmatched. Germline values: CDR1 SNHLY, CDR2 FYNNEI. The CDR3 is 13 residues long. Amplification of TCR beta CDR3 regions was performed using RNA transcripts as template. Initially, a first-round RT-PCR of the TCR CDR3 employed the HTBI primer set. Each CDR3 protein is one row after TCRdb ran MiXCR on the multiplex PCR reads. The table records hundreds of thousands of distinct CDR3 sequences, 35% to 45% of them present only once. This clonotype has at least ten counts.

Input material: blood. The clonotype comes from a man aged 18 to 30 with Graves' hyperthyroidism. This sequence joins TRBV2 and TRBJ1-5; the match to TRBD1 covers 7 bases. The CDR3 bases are TGTGCCGGGACGACAGGGCCCTATCAGCCCCAGCATTTT. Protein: CAGTTGPYQPQHF.